These T cell receptor beta chains were read from a single sample in a study of T-cell reconstitution after alpha-beta-depleted transplantation in children. MiXCR, run by TCRdb on the PCR reads, gives a single entry per CDR3 protein. This repertoire shows around 200,000 distinct CDR3 sequences, approximately 10% found once; its top ten account for 6.2%. The sample was PBMCs from the stem cell graft donor, taken from the stem cell graft. Receptors were obtained from a human donor who donated a stem cell graft to a child with acute lymphoblastic leukemia. CDR3s include the opening cysteine and the closing phenylalanine or tryptophan. The D gene is left open where the match is weak. Where a row states a size, it is once, few, many or the class of an expanded clone; other rows omit it.

CDR3 DNA: TGTGCCAGCCCTACGGGCGGGGGGCCAGATACGCAGTATTTT
CDR3 protein: CASPTGGGPDTQYF
V gene: TRBV27
clone size: few
D gene: TRBD2
J gene: TRBJ2-3
CDR3 length: 14

CDR3 DNA: TGCGCCAGCAGCTCATCCGGGACTTCGAACACCGGGGAGCTGTTTTTT
CDR3 protein: CASSSSGTSNTGELFF
V gene: TRBV5-1
clone size: many
D gene: NA
J gene: TRBJ2-2
CDR3 length: 16

CDR3 DNA: TGTGCCAGCAGAACCGACAGGGGACCTAATGAAAAACTGTTTTTT
CDR3 protein: CASRTDRGPNEKLFF
V gene: TRBV2
clone size: few
D gene: TRBD1
J gene: TRBJ1-4
CDR3 length: 15

CDR3 DNA: TGTGCCAGCAGCACGACGACACCCAGGGGAACTGAAGCTTTCTTT
CDR3 protein: CASSTTTPRGTEAFF
V gene: TRBV7-9
clone size: NA
D gene: NA
J gene: TRBJ1-1
CDR3 length: 15

CDR3 DNA: TGCGCCAGCAGCTTCGACAGGGTCTCCGTCTTC
CDR3 protein: CASSFDRVSVF
V gene: TRBV5-1
clone size: many
D gene: TRBD1
J gene: TRBJ2-7
CDR3 length: 11

CDR3 DNA: TGTGCCAGCAGTGATCGGCGGAAAGGTCAGCGGGAGACCCAGTACTTC
CDR3 protein: CASSDRRKGQRETQYF
V gene: TRBV2
clone size: few
D gene: NA
J gene: TRBJ2-5
CDR3 length: 16

CDR3 DNA: TGTGCCAGCAGTTTATCGAATACGGCTTTCTATGGCTACACCTTC
CDR3 protein: CASSLSNTAFYGYTF
V gene: TRBV27
clone size: many
D gene: NA
J gene: TRBJ1-2
CDR3 length: 15

CDR3 DNA: TGCAGCGTTGTGTTACAGATCACAGATACGCAGTATTTT
CDR3 protein: CSVVLQITDTQYF
V gene: TRBV29-1
clone size: few
D gene: NA
J gene: TRBJ2-3
CDR3 length: 13

CDR3 DNA: TGTGCCAGCAGGGAAGGGGCAGATACGCAGTATTTT
CDR3 protein: CASREGADTQYF
V gene: TRBV2
clone size: many
D gene: NA
J gene: TRBJ2-3
CDR3 length: 12

CDR3 DNA: TGTGCCAGCAGCTTGGCCAGGCAGTTGAACACTGAAGCTTTCTTT
CDR3 protein: CASSLARQLNTEAFF
V gene: TRBV7-9
clone size: many
D gene: NA
J gene: TRBJ1-1
CDR3 length: 15

CDR3 DNA: TGTGCCAGAAGTCCGGGACGAAAGAATTCACCCCTCCACTTT
CDR3 protein: CARSPGRKNSPLHF
V gene: TRBV5-3
clone size: few
D gene: NA
J gene: TRBJ1-6
CDR3 length: 14

CDR3 DNA: TGTGCCAGCAGTTTAGATGGGGGGCCTACCTTC
CDR3 protein: CASSLDGGPTF
V gene: TRBV11-2
clone size: NA
D gene: NA
J gene: TRBJ1-2
CDR3 length: 11

CDR3 DNA: TGTGCCAGCAGCCTCCGACTAGCAAAGCCCCTTTCCACAGATACGCAGTATTTT
CDR3 protein: CASSLRLAKPLSTDTQYF
V gene: TRBV11-2
clone size: many
D gene: TRBD2
J gene: TRBJ2-3
CDR3 length: 18

CDR3 DNA: TGTGCCAGCAGTTTACGGCTAGCGGGGGCTCGTAGGGAAGAGACCCAGTACTTC
CDR3 protein: CASSLRLAGARREETQYF
V gene: TRBV12-3/TRBV12-4
clone size: few
D gene: TRBD2
J gene: TRBJ2-5
CDR3 length: 18

CDR3 DNA: TGTGCCACCAGTGATTTTGATGAGCAGTTCTTC
CDR3 protein: CATSDFDEQFF
V gene: TRBV24-1
clone size: many
D gene: NA
J gene: TRBJ2-1
CDR3 length: 11

CDR3 DNA: TGCAGTGCCAGAAAACCCCCAGGGGATTCGGACTACGAGCAGTACTTC
CDR3 protein: CSARKPPGDSDYEQYF
V gene: TRBV20-1
clone size: few
D gene: NA
J gene: TRBJ2-7
CDR3 length: 16

CDR3 DNA: TGTGCCAGCAGCATGCTAGCGGGGGGCGCCTACGAGCAGTACTTC
CDR3 protein: CASSMLAGGAYEQYF
V gene: TRBV27
clone size: few
D gene: TRBD2
J gene: TRBJ2-7
CDR3 length: 15

CDR3 DNA: TGTGCCTGGAAACAGGTGAACACTGAAGCTTTCTTT
CDR3 protein: CAWKQVNTEAFF
V gene: TRBV30
clone size: NA
D gene: NA
J gene: TRBJ1-1
CDR3 length: 12

CDR3 DNA: TGTGCCAGCAGTTTAGACGTTGGGGGGGACAATGAGCAGTTCTTC
CDR3 protein: CASSLDVGGDNEQFF
V gene: TRBV12-3/TRBV12-4
clone size: NA
D gene: TRBD2
J gene: TRBJ2-1
CDR3 length: 15

CDR3 DNA: TGTGCCAGCAGTCGAAAACGGAACACCGGGGAGCTGTTTTTT
CDR3 protein: CASSRKRNTGELFF
V gene: TRBV27
clone size: many
D gene: NA
J gene: TRBJ2-2
CDR3 length: 14

CDR3 DNA: TGTGCCAGCAGCTCGGGACCGGCGATGGACATTCAGTACTTC
CDR3 protein: CASSSGPAMDIQYF
V gene: TRBV12-3/TRBV12-4
clone size: NA
D gene: NA
J gene: TRBJ2-4
CDR3 length: 14

CDR3 DNA: TGTGCCTGGACGGGACCCAGCACAGATACGCAGTATTTT
CDR3 protein: CAWTGPSTDTQYF
V gene: TRBV30
clone size: few
D gene: NA
J gene: TRBJ2-3
CDR3 length: 13

CDR3 DNA: TGTGCCAGCAGCCCCGGGACAGCGTACCAAGAGACCCAGTACTTC
CDR3 protein: CASSPGTAYQETQYF
V gene: TRBV7-9
clone size: many
D gene: TRBD1
J gene: TRBJ2-5
CDR3 length: 15

CDR3 DNA: TGTGCCAGCAATCCGGGCACTGAAGCTTTCTTT
CDR3 protein: CASNPGTEAFF
V gene: TRBV2
clone size: many
D gene: NA
J gene: TRBJ1-1
CDR3 length: 11

CDR3 DNA: TGTGCCAGTAAAATAGCCGGGGGACTGGTTAATTCACCCCTCCACTTT
CDR3 protein: CASKIAGGLVNSPLHF
V gene: TRBV6-1
clone size: NA
D gene: NA
J gene: TRBJ1-6
CDR3 length: 16

CDR3 DNA: TGTGCCAGCAGCAATCCGGGACAATCCGAAGCTTTCTTT
CDR3 protein: CASSNPGQSEAFF
V gene: TRBV7-9
clone size: few
D gene: NA
J gene: TRBJ1-1
CDR3 length: 13

CDR3 DNA: TGCGCCAGCAGGACAGGTCCCACAGATACGCAGTATTTT
CDR3 protein: CASRTGPTDTQYF
V gene: TRBV10-1
clone size: NA
D gene: NA
J gene: TRBJ2-3
CDR3 length: 13

CDR3 DNA: TGTGCCACCAGCGGGGGGTGGACAGCCACCTCCTACGAGCAGTACTTC
CDR3 protein: CATSGGWTATSYEQYF
V gene: TRBV15
clone size: few
D gene: NA
J gene: TRBJ2-7
CDR3 length: 16

CDR3 DNA: TGTGCCAGTAGTATCTGGACAGGGGCTGTTCAGCCCCAGCATTTT
CDR3 protein: CASSIWTGAVQPQHF
V gene: TRBV19
clone size: few
D gene: TRBD1
J gene: TRBJ1-5
CDR3 length: 15

CDR3 DNA: TGCGCCAGCAGCTTGTGGGACAGCAGATCATACAATGAGCAGTTCTTC
CDR3 protein: CASSLWDSRSYNEQFF
V gene: TRBV5-1
clone size: many
D gene: TRBD1
J gene: TRBJ2-1
CDR3 length: 16

CDR3 DNA: TGTGCCAGCAGCCGGGACAGGGGGCGTGAGATCTACGAGCAGTACTTC
CDR3 protein: CASSRDRGREIYEQYF
V gene: TRBV5-5
clone size: few
D gene: TRBD1
J gene: TRBJ2-7
CDR3 length: 16

CDR3 DNA: TGCGCCAGCAGCGCTGGGGGAACTCAAGCCAAAAACATTCAGTACTTC
CDR3 protein: CASSAGGTQAKNIQYF
V gene: TRBV5-1
clone size: NA
D gene: NA
J gene: TRBJ2-4
CDR3 length: 16

CDR3 DNA: TGCAGTGCTAGAGACGGGGGCCGGGTCGCTTTCTTT
CDR3 protein: CSARDGGRVAFF
V gene: TRBV20-1
clone size: NA
D gene: NA
J gene: TRBJ1-1
CDR3 length: 12

CDR3 DNA: TGTGCCACCAGTGAGTCCAGTAGCAATCAGCCCCAGCATTTT
CDR3 protein: CATSESSSNQPQHF
V gene: TRBV24-1
clone size: NA
D gene: NA
J gene: TRBJ1-5
CDR3 length: 14

CDR3 DNA: TGCAGTCCGCGACTAGCGGGGGGGGCCTACGAGCAGTACTTC
CDR3 protein: CSPRLAGGAYEQYF
V gene: TRBV20-1
clone size: NA
D gene: TRBD2
J gene: TRBJ2-7
CDR3 length: 14

CDR3 DNA: TGTGCCAGTAGTAACTCAGGGACAGGGAGAGGCGGGGAGCTGTTTTTT
CDR3 protein: CASSNSGTGRGGELFF
V gene: TRBV19
clone size: NA
D gene: TRBD1
J gene: TRBJ2-2
CDR3 length: 16